Listed below are T cell receptor beta chains from one sample, sequenced in a study of cytomegalovirus exposure and HLA in healthy donors. Profiling relied on immunoSEQ multiplex PCR, and the TCRdb table lists in-frame clones only, not all of them. Of 85,000 to 110,000 clones in the sample, 60% to 85% were seen once. Material: PBMCs. All receptors derive from a man aged 50 to 59 in good health and CMV-seropositive. The CDR3 runs from the conserved cysteine through the conserved F or W. Each record gives: D gene, clone size, V gene, J gene, CDR3 DNA, CDR3 protein. D genes are given only for firm matches. Some rows mark clone size as missing; the rest say once, few, many or name a class of expanded clone.

.	once	TRBV4-2	TRBJ2-7	TGTGCCAGCAGCCAAGATCACGAGGGATCGGAGCAGTACTTC	CASSQDHEGSEQYF
.	.	TRBV6-6	TRBJ2-7	TGTGCCAGCACTACTGGCGGGCTCCGCTCCTACGAGCAGTACTTC	CASTTGGLRSYEQYF
.	.	TRBV11-2	TRBJ2-1	TGTGCCAGCAGCTTAGAGACTTACAATGAGCAGTTCTTC	CASSLETYNEQFF
.	.	TRBV19	TRBJ2-7	TGTGCCAGTAGTATTTTTCGCGCGGGCTCCTACGAGCAGTACTTC	CASSIFRAGSYEQYF
.	once	TRBV10-2	TRBJ2-7	TGCGCCAGCCGGGGTAGCGGAACGTACGAGCAGTACTTC	CASRGSGTYEQYF
.	.	TRBV7-7	TRBJ2-1	TGTGCCAGCAGCTTAGTTATTGCTCATAGCTCCTACAATGAGCAGTTCTTC	CASSLVIAHSSYNEQFF
.	.	TRBV18	TRBJ2-7	TGTGCCAGCTCACCTCAGGGGCCTGTGATGGACGAGCAGTACTTC	CASSPQGPVMDEQYF
.	.	TRBV19	TRBJ2-5	TGTGCCTCAGGCAGGGTTCAAGAGACCCAGTACTTC	CASGRVQETQYF
.	.	TRBV2	TRBJ2-1	TGTGCCAGCAGTGAACGACTAGTCCCCAACAATGAGCAGTTCTTC	CASSERLVPNNEQFF
.	few	TRBV28	TRBJ2-1	TGTGCCAGCAGTTTATTCGGGACACCAATAATAGGTAATGAGCAGTTCTTC	CASSLFGTPIIGNEQFF
TRBD1	once	TRBV6-1	TRBJ1-5	TGTGCCAGCAGAGACAGGGTTGGGCAGCCCCAGCATTTT	CASRDRVGQPQHF
.	.	TRBV29-1	TRBJ1-5	TGCAGCGTTGTTGACGACGGGAATCAGCCCCAGCATTTT	CSVVDDGNQPQHF
.	.	TRBV25-1	TRBJ1-5	TGTGCCACCCTTGGCAGAAACAATCAGCCCCAGCATTTT	CATLGRNNQPQHF
TRBD2	.	TRBV28	TRBJ2-5	TGTGCCAGCAGTTTTTCGACTAGCGGAAGCCAAGAGACCCAGTACTTC	CASSFSTSGSQETQYF
.	.	TRBV23-1	TRBJ2-5	TGCGCCAGCAGTCAAAAATTCGGAGAGAGAGACAGCCAAGAGACCCAGTACTTC	CASSQKFGERDSQETQYF
.	.	TRBV7-8	TRBJ2-5	TGTGCCAGCAGCCAGGTACAAGAGACCCAGTACTTC	CASSQVQETQYF
TRBD2	.	TRBV19	TRBJ2-3	TGTGCCAGTAGTATTGGTCTAGCGGGAGGGCCTAGCACAGATACGCAGTATTTT	CASSIGLAGGPSTDTQYF
TRBD1	.	TRBV5-1	TRBJ1-5	TGCGCCAGCAGCTTGACAGGGGTTGATAGCAATCAGCCCCAGCATTTT	CASSLTGVDSNQPQHF
.	.	TRBV19	TRBJ1-2	TGTGCCAGTAGGACAGGACAGACCTATAACTATGGCTACACCTTC	CASRTGQTYNYGYTF
.	.	TRBV28	TRBJ2-4	TGTGCCAGCAGTTCCAGGGTATCCAAAAACATTCAGTACTTC	CASSSRVSKNIQYF
TRBD2	.	TRBV30	TRBJ2-2	TGTGCCTGGAGTAGATCGAGCGGGAGAGTGTCGGCTGGGGAGCTGTTTTTT	CAWSRSSGRVSAGELFF
TRBD2	.	TRBV30	TRBJ2-7	TGTGCCTGGGGAACTAGCGGGGCCTACGAGCAGTACTTC	CAWGTSGAYEQYF
.	.	TRBV21-1	TRBJ2-3	TGTGCCACCCCCGAGCGGGAGCGGGATACGCAGTATTTT	CATPERERDTQYF
TRBD1	.	TRBV2	TRBJ1-5	TGTGCCAGCAGCAGGACAGGGGTTGGCAATCAGCCCCAGCATTTT	CASSRTGVGNQPQHF
TRBD1	.	TRBV28	TRBJ2-1	TGTGCCAGCAGTTTCGGCCAGGGGGCAAGGAATGAGCAGTTCTTC	CASSFGQGARNEQFF
TRBD1	few	TRBV5-1	TRBJ2-7	TGCGCCAGCAGCCTTCTCGGACAGGGTGTATCCTACGAGCAGTACTTC	CASSLLGQGVSYEQYF
TRBD2	.	TRBV7-8	TRBJ2-3	TGTGCCAGCAGCCGCAGGGAGGGAAGCACAGATACGCAGTATTTT	CASSRREGSTDTQYF
.	.	TRBV6-4	TRBJ2-1	TGTGCCAGCAGTGACTCGTCGGGGAGAATGGATGAGCAGTTCTTC	CASSDSSGRMDEQFF
.	.	TRBV14	TRBJ2-5	TGTGCCAGCAGCTCTCAGGGCCTAGGGACCCAGTACTTC	CASSSQGLGTQYF
TRBD2	.	TRBV6-4	TRBJ2-1	TGTGCCAGCAGTGACTCGCCGGAGCGGGGAGATTTGGTCTTC	CASSDSPERGDLVF
.	.	TRBV7-9	TRBJ2-1	TGTGCCAGCAGCCCAGCGTGGCTGTCCTACAATGAGCAGTTCTTC	CASSPAWLSYNEQFF
.	.	TRBV5-8	TRBJ2-7	TGTGCCAGCAGCTTTCTACAGATACACTCCTACGAGCAGTACTTC	CASSFLQIHSYEQYF
TRBD1	.	TRBV2	TRBJ1-4	TGTGCCAGCAGGGGGGACAGGGGTTTTGAAAAACTGTTTTTT	CASRGDRGFEKLFF
TRBD1	.	TRBV7-9	TRBJ2-3	TGTGCCAGCAGCTCCCGCGGACAGGGGGCTAGGGATACGCAGTATTTT	CASSSRGQGARDTQYF
.	.	TRBV28	TRBJ2-7	TGTGCCAGCAGTCCCCGACTCGATACCTACGAGCAGTACTTC	CASSPRLDTYEQYF
TRBD2	.	TRBV27	TRBJ2-2	TGTGCCAGCAGTCTCTCTAGCGGGAACACCGGGGAGCTGTTTTTT	CASSLSSGNTGELFF
TRBD1	.	TRBV5-6	TRBJ1-2	TGTGCCAGCAGCTGGGGAGGGGGACAGGGGAACTATGGCTACACCTTC	CASSWGGGQGNYGYTF
TRBD2	.	TRBV7-6	TRBJ2-7	TGTGCCAGCAGCTTAGCGGGGGGGTCCTACGAGCAGTACTTC	CASSLAGGSYEQYF
.	.	TRBV5-1	TRBJ2-7	TGCGCCAGCAGCTTGCCCTCCGCAAGTTTGGACAGTAACTACGAGCAGTACTTC	CASSLPSASLDSNYEQYF
.	once	TRBV30	TRBJ1-1	TGTGCCTGGAGTACCTCAGGGGAAGCTTTCTTT	CAWSTSGEAFF
TRBD2	.	TRBV29-1	TRBJ2-3	TGCAGCGTTGGGAAAGGGACTAGCGGGGTCGAGGATACGCAGTATTTT	CSVGKGTSGVEDTQYF
TRBD2	.	TRBV4-2	TRBJ2-1	TGTGCCAGCAGCCAAGAGACTAGCGGTTCCTACAATGAGCAGTTCTTC	CASSQETSGSYNEQFF
.	.	TRBV14	TRBJ2-3	TGTGCCAGCAGCCAAGCAACTGGAGCATCAGATACGCAGTATTTT	CASSQATGASDTQYF
TRBD2	.	TRBV7-9	TRBJ2-1	TGTGCCAGCAGCCACGTGCTAGCGGGAAACAATGAGCAGTTCTTC	CASSHVLAGNNEQFF
TRBD2	.	TRBV30	TRBJ2-3	TGTGCCTCACAACTAGCGGGAGGGTTTAATACGCAGTATTTT	CASQLAGGFNTQYF
.	.	TRBV5-1	TRBJ2-2	TGCGCCAGCAGCTTAACAGGGAACACCGGGGAGCTGTTTTTT	CASSLTGNTGELFF
.	once	TRBV19	TRBJ2-7	TGTGCCAGTAGTATTTCGGGACACAGCTCCTACGAGCAGTACTTC	CASSISGHSSYEQYF
.	.	TRBV7-3	TRBJ2-1	TGTGCCAGCAGCTTAAACACACAGGGCCGCAATGAGCAGTTCTTC	CASSLNTQGRNEQFF
.	.	TRBV30	TRBJ1-1	TGTGCCTGGAGTCCAACCCGGACAGCCCTGAACACTGAAGCTTTCTTT	CAWSPTRTALNTEAFF
TRBD1	.	TRBV19	TRBJ1-4	TGTGCCAGTAGCACGCAGGGGGAGGCGGGTGAAAAACTGTTTTTT	CASSTQGEAGEKLFF
.	.	TRBV7-2	TRBJ1-2	TGTGCCAGCAGCCCCACCCTCGGGGGTAACTATGGCTACACCTTC	CASSPTLGGNYGYTF
.	.	TRBV19	TRBJ2-7	TGTGCCAGTAGTCTCAGACTTCTCGCCTACGAGCAGTACTTC	CASSLRLLAYEQYF